What follows are 13 T cell receptor beta chains derived from one specimen sequenced in a study of blood T cell repertoires in COVID-19. TCRdb keeps only in-frame clones here, not all; method: immunoSEQ multiplex PCR. The profile shows some 100,000 clones, 86% of them singletons. The sequencing sample was made of PBMCs or T cells enriched from blood (not recorded which). The receptors originated from a woman aged 50 to 60 who had recovered from COVID-19.

This clone was found a few times. The genes are TRBV6-5 and TRBJ2-1, with D hard to call. V lost 6 bases to trimming and J lost 4 bases, with 13 bases between them. Germline loops: CDR1 MNHEY, CDR2 SVGAGI. This CDR3 is 14 amino acids long. This CDR3 reads CASSTDSSYNEQFF. CDR3 DNA sequence: TGTGCCAGCAGCACCGACTCTTCATACAATGAGCAGTTCTTC.

The chain has TRBV29-1 and TRBJ1-1, with D unresolved. V lost 1 base and J 0 bases, leaving 18 bases between the germline ends. The CDR3 length is 17 residues. Germline values: CDR1 SQVTM, CDR2 ANQGSEA. The CDR3 coding sequence is TGCAGCGTTGAAGGTAGCTGGAAAGATAAGCTGAACACTGAAGCTTTCTTT. As protein: CSVEGSWKDKLNTEAFF.

V is TRBV5-8 and J is TRBJ2-1; 9 bases are shared with TRBD1. V lost 6 bases and J lost 4; bases outside the gene matches: 14. This CDR3 spans 17 amino acids. Germline CDR1 reads SGHTS; CDR2 reads YDEGEE. The chain's CDR3 is CASIALNTGGVYNEQFF. CDR3 in DNA: TGTGCCAGCATCGCTCTGAATACAGGGGGCGTTTACAATGAGCAGTTCTTC.

This sequence joins TRBV27 and TRBJ1-2; 9 bases match TRBD1. The trim removed 6 bases at V and 5 bases at J, leaving 13 bases unmatched. This CDR3 contains 16 residues. Germline V gives CDR1 MNHEY, CDR2 SMNVEV (reference sequence). The DNA for the CDR3 is TGTGCCAGCAGGACCATCAACAGGGGGCGAGGTTATGGCTACACCTTC. As protein: CASRTINRGRGYGYTF.

This clone was seen a single time. CDR3 sequence: CASSLIAGRPPYEQYF. The CDR3 DNA follows: TGTGCCAGCAGCTTGATAGCGGGGCGACCTCCCTACGAGCAGTACTTC. The V gene is TRBV11-2, the J gene TRBJ2-7; the match to TRBD2 covers 8 bases. V shed 3 bases and J 2 bases; nucleotides not matched to a gene: 9. Germline V lookup: CDR1 SGHAT, CDR2 FQNNGV. CDR3 length equals 16 residues.

This clone was counted only a few times. The chain links TRBV21-1 to TRBJ2-7; the D segment call TRBD1 is taken from the table without a DNA check. TRBV21-1 is labeled a pseudogene. This CDR3 is 14 amino acids long. CDR3 region: CASSREGQNYEQYF. Written as DNA, the CDR3 is TGTGCCAGCAGCAGAGAGGGACAAAACTACGAGCAGTACTTC.

The CDR3: CASSIDFLAGVSTDTQYF. The CDR3 DNA reads as TGTGCCAGTAGTATCGATTTTCTAGCGGGGGTAAGCACAGATACGCAGTATTTT. The chain links TRBV19 to TRBJ2-3; 10 bases fit TRBD2. The germline V gene has CDR1 LNHDA and CDR2 SQIVND (reference sequence). Germline trimming cut 3 bases from V and 0 bases from J; bases unmatched to any gene: 9. The CDR3 loop spans 18 amino acids.

This rearrangement joins TRBV30 to TRBJ2-7; 8 nucleotides align to TRBD1. The V gene's germline CDR1 is GTSNPN and CDR2 SVGIG (reference sequence). The length of the CDR3 is 12 residues. V gave up 5 bases and J gave up 6 bases; unmatched junction bases: 6. CDR3 bases: TGTGCCTGGGGACAGGGTTCGGGCGAGCAGTACTTC. Encoded protein: CAWGQGSGEQYF. Full variable domain (missing parts from reference TRBV30 and TRBJ2-7): SQTIHQWPATLVQPVGSPLSLECTVEGTSNPNLYWYRQAAGRGLQLLFYSVGIGQISSEVPQNLSASRPQDRQFILSSKKLLLSDSGFYLCAWGQGSGEQYFGPGTRLTVT.

The chain joins TRBV6-1 to TRBJ1-4; 8 bases match TRBD1. J lost 5 bases, V lost 3 bases, and 5 bases had no gene match. The CDR3 spans 15 residues. Germline V gene lookup returns CDR1 MNHNS and CDR2 SASEGT. DNA for the CDR3: TGTGCCAGCAGTGACCAGGGGGCGGCAAATGAAAAACTGTTTTTT. Protein sequence: CASSDQGAANEKLFF.

The sample holds one count of this clone. The chain uses TRBV24-1 and TRBJ2-1, with TRBD2 identical over 10 bases. After removal of 2 bases from V and 4 bases from J, the junction contained 10 bases not matched to a gene. From germline, CDR1 is KGHDR and CDR2 SFDVKD. The CDR3 totals 18 residues. The CDR3 loop reads CATSDSRLAGRAYNEQFF. CDR3 bases: TGTGCCACCAGTGATTCGAGACTAGCGGGCAGGGCATACAATGAGCAGTTCTTC.

The chain employs TRBV18 and TRBJ2-2; weak D call: TRBD1 (5 bases). This CDR3 has 16 residues. CDR1 is KGHSH, CDR2 LQKENI, per germline. The V end lost 3 bases, the J end lost 0 bases, and 11 bases lay between the germline ends. The CDR3 protein is CASSPSLTANTGELFF. The CDR3 coding sequence is TGTGCCAGCTCACCTTCATTGACAGCGAACACCGGGGAGCTGTTTTTT.

This chain links TRBV7-3 with TRBJ2-1, with 8 bases fitting TRBD2. Germline CDR1 reads SGHTA; CDR2 reads FQGTGA. This CDR3 region has 15 residues. V gave up 0 bases and J gave up 6 bases; unmatched junction bases: 4. In nucleotides, the CDR3 is TGTGCCAGCAGCTTAACTAGCGGGAAAAGCAATGAGCAGTTCTTC. Its translation is CASSLTSGKSNEQFF.

The V gene is TRBV27, the J gene TRBJ2-7; D remains ambiguous. Germline CDR1 reads MNHEY; CDR2 reads SMNVEV (reference sequence). The V end was cut by 1 base, the J end by 4 bases, with 8 bases between. This CDR3 is built from 13 residues. The CDR3 nucleotides read TGTGCCAGCAGTTTATATCTTCTTTACGAGCAGTACTTC. It codes for CASSLYLLYEQYF.